These 31 T cell receptor beta chains were sequenced from one sample in a study of PD-1 blockade in classical Hodgkin lymphoma. Only in-frame clones appear in the TCRdb table, and some are missing; sequencing was by immunoSEQ multiplex PCR. The sample lists 45,000 to 55,000 clones, 81% occurring once. With no exception, relapse followed autologous stem cell transplantation in all patients, and brentuximab vedotin exposure varied. Source: peripheral blood mononuclear cells (PBMCs), taken at baseline. These receptors were collected from a human donor with classical Hodgkin lymphoma.

The chain combines TRBV29-1 with TRBJ2-1, with 11 bases aligning to TRBD2. The CDR3 length is 13 residues. V gave up 6 bases and J gave up 7 bases; unmatched junction bases: 5. Germline values: CDR1 SQVTM, CDR2 ANQGSEA. The CDR3 reads CSVVTSGRNEQFF. DNA of the CDR3: TGCAGCGTCGTTACTAGCGGGAGAAATGAGCAGTTCTTC.

V usage is TRBV4-1 and J usage is TRBJ2-4; 8 nucleotides align to TRBD2. Trimming at V came to 1 base and at J to 0 bases, leaving 8 bases not matched to a gene. The CDR3 length is 18 residues. Germline V gene data show CDR1 as MGHRA and CDR2 as YSYEKL. The CDR3 sequence is CASSQGRAGGPAKNIQYF. CDR3 DNA sequence: TGCGCCAGCAGCCAAGGGAGGGCGGGAGGCCCAGCCAAAAACATTCAGTACTTC.

The V and J genes are TRBV19 and TRBJ2-5; possible D gene TRBD1, 6 bases. The J call may be incorrect, as the DNA end agrees better with TRBJ2-7. Germline V CDR1 and CDR2: LNHDA, SQIVND (reference sequence). CDR3 size: 16 residues. CDR3 bases: TGTGCCAGTAGTATTAAGGACAGTCTTTTCTCCTACGAGCAGTACTTC. It encodes CASSIKDSLFSYEQYF.

This rearrangement joins TRBV6-6 to TRBJ1-5; D may be TRBD1 (5 bases). Per the germline V gene, CDR1 is MNHNY and CDR2 is SVGAGI (reference sequence). The CDR3 is 16 residues long. Trimming took off 5 bases at V and 6 bases at J, with 20 bases between the two ends. The CDR3, as DNA: TGTGCCAGCAGTCTTCCTTCAGGGAGGGCGTCTCAGCCCCAGCATTTT. This encodes CASSLPSGRASQPQHF.

V usage is TRBV7-2 and J usage is TRBJ2-1; tentatively, D is TRBD1 or TRBD2 (6 bases each). Germline CDR1 and CDR2: SGHTA and FQGNSA. Between the trimmed V and J ends, which lost 5 bases and 5 bases, there was a span of 16 bases. This CDR3 has 15 amino acids. The CDR3 loop is CASSITGGLNNEQFF. As DNA, the CDR3 is TGTGCCAGCAGCATTACCGGGGGCCTCAACAATGAGCAGTTCTTC. Looking up the rest from reference TRBV7-2 and TRBJ2-1 gives the full variable domain: GAGVSQSPSNKVTEKGKDVELRCDPISGHTALYWYRQSLGQGLEFLIYFQGNSAPDKSGLPSDRFSAERTGGSVSTLTIQRTQQEDSAVYLCASSITGGLNNEQFFGPGTRLTVL.

The rearrangement links TRBV6-4 to TRBJ2-1, with 15 nucleotides matching TRBD2. Germline V gene lookup returns CDR1 MRHNA and CDR2 SNTAGT. The CDR3 spans 16 residues. V gave up 1 base and J gave up 10 bases; unmatched junction bases: 5. The CDR3 nucleotides are TGTGCCAGCAGTGACTTTCCGGGGACTAGCGGGAGGGAGCAGTTCTTC. As protein: CASSDFPGTSGREQFF.

V and J are TRBV4-1 and TRBJ1-5; D not resolved. With 5 bases removed from V and 1 base from J, the gap between germline ends came to 12 bases. Germline CDR1 MGHRA, CDR2 YSYEKL. The CDR3 runs to 15 residues. This CDR3 is CASSYNVNSNQPQHF. Here the CDR3 DNA reads TGCGCCAGCAGCTACAACGTAAACAGCAATCAGCCCCAGCATTTT.

The chain uses TRBV13 and TRBJ1-1; maybe TRBD1 (5 bases). Per the germline V gene, CDR1 is PRHDT and CDR2 is FYEKMQ (reference sequence). The CDR3 sequence is 14 residues long. With 4 bases removed from V and 1 base from J, the gap between germline ends came to 10 bases. CDR3 residues: CASSYGHPNTEAFF. The CDR3 nucleotides read TGTGCCAGCAGCTATGGACACCCGAACACTGAAGCTTTCTTT.

The V gene is TRBV15, the J gene TRBJ2-5, with 8 bases lining up with TRBD2. The junction had 5 bases not matched to a gene; V was cut back by 0 bases and J by 5 bases. The CDR3 consists of 15 residues. Germline-derived CDR1 and CDR2 are LNHNV and YYDKDF (reference sequence). CDR3 in amino acids: CATSREREGQETQYF. The DNA of the CDR3 is TGTGCCACCAGCAGAGAACGGGAGGGCCAGGAGACCCAGTACTTC.

J is TRBJ1-6 and V is TRBV5-1, with a tentative D call TRBD1 (5 bases). Germline CDR1 and CDR2: SGHRS and YFSETQ. The CDR3 totals 18 residues. V was shortened by 1 base and J by 10 bases, with 24 bases between the two germline ends. The CDR3, as DNA: TGCGCCAGCAGCTTGTCGGGGACCCAGGGAATATTAGGATCACCCCTCCACTTT. This sequence encodes CASSLSGTQGILGSPLHF. The variable domain in full, with the rest retrieved from reference TRBV5-1 and TRBJ1-6, is KAGVTQTPRYLIKTRGQQVTLSCSPISGHRSVSWYQQTPGQGLQFLFEYFSETQRNKGNFPGRFSGRQFSNSRSEMNVSTLELGDSALYLCASSLSGTQGILGSPLHFGNGTRLTVT.

The V gene is TRBV9, the J gene TRBJ1-1; D gene uncertain. Germline CDR1 SGDLS, CDR2 YYNGEE. The CDR3 has 13 residues. V lost 3 bases and J lost 3, with 9 bases in between. The CDR3 protein is CASSEEVYTEAFF. The CDR3 region has the DNA TGTGCCAGCAGCGAAGAGGTTTACACTGAAGCTTTCTTT.

As DNA, the CDR3 is TGCGCCAGCAGCTCGGGACAGGGAGTAACCGGGGAGCTGTTTTTT. It specifies CASSSGQGVTGELFF. The chain employs TRBV5-1 and TRBJ2-2; the match to TRBD1 covers 9 bases. CDR3 length: 15 residues. V was pared by 3 bases and J by 5 bases, with 5 bases of the junction left unmatched. The germline V gene has CDR1 SGHRS and CDR2 YFSETQ.

This clone was picked up one time. The V and J genes are TRBV25-1 and TRBJ1-2, with D perhaps TRBD1 (5 bases). The germline V gene has CDR1 MGHDK and CDR2 SYGVNS. This CDR3 has 18 residues. Trimming pared 2 bases from V and 1 base from J, leaving 20 bases between. In DNA, the CDR3 is TGTGCCAGCAGTGAACTCTCGGGGGGAGTTTGGAATAACTATGGCTACACCTTC. This sequence encodes CASSELSGGVWNNYGYTF.

The chain is built from TRBV11-3 and TRBJ2-7; D is unclear. CDR3 size: 13 residues. Germline CDR1 reads SGHNT; CDR2 reads YENEEA. V was trimmed by 3 bases and J by 2 bases, leaving 8 bases between them. CDR3 sequence: CASSFGETYEQYF. CDR3 in DNA: TGTGCCAGCAGCTTTGGGGAAACCTACGAGCAGTACTTC.

This clone appeared once. The chain joins TRBV5-4 to TRBJ1-2; no clear D. The CDR3 has 12 amino acids. V lost 2 bases and J lost 8, with 10 bases in between. The germline CDR1 and CDR2 sequences are SGHNT and YYREEE (reference sequence). CDR3 region: CASSLVPGGYTF. CDR3 in DNA: TGTGCCAGCAGCTTAGTACCGGGGGGCTACACCTTC.

The table lists this clone with a count of one. The chain couples TRBV14 to TRBJ2-1; D is unclear. Germline V gene lookup returns CDR1 SGHDN and CDR2 FVKESK. With 3 bases removed from V and 9 bases from J, the gap between germline ends came to 15 bases. CDR3 length: 14 residues. The chain's CDR3 is CASSQTLQLGEQFF. The CDR3 DNA follows: TGTGCCAGCAGCCAGACACTCCAGCTTGGTGAGCAGTTCTTC.

This rearrangement joins TRBV27 to TRBJ1-1; 7 bases map to TRBD1. The CDR3 covers 13 residues. V lost 7 bases, J lost 6 bases, and 8 bases stayed unmatched. Germline V CDR1 and CDR2: MNHEY, SMNVEV (reference sequence). The CDR3 DNA is TGTGCCAGCAAACTACAGGGGTGGCCTGAAGCTTTCTTT. It codes for CASKLQGWPEAFF.

The CDR3 DNA reads as TGTGCCATCAGCGTCACTGGACCCACTCTAACCATGAACACTGAAGCTTTCTTT. This gives the protein CAISVTGPTLTMNTEAFF. The gene calls are TRBV10-3 and TRBJ1-1; D is unclear. This CDR3 has 18 amino acids. Germline V gene lookup returns CDR1 ENHRY and CDR2 SYGVKD. V was trimmed by 6 bases and J by 0 bases, leaving 23 bases between them.

V gene TRBV4-3 combines with J gene TRBJ2-3; D is perhaps TRBD2 (7 bases). Trimming left V 6 bases short and J 0 bases short, with 16 bases between. The germline V gene encodes CDR1 LGHNA and CDR2 YSLEER. The CDR3 spans 16 residues. The CDR3 nucleotides read TGCGCCAGCAGTTTCAGGGGAGGGCAGAGCACAGATACGCAGTATTTT. It specifies CASSFRGGQSTDTQYF.

The chain employs TRBV11-1 and TRBJ1-1, with D perhaps matching TRBD1 (5 bases). Per the germline V gene, CDR1 is SGHAT and CDR2 is FQDESV (reference sequence). V lost 1 base and J 9 bases, leaving 18 bases between the germline ends. The CDR3 extends over 15 amino acids. The DNA of the CDR3 is TGTGCCAGCAGCTTAGATGGCAGGGTCCTTGACAAAGCTTTCTTT. Residues: CASSLDGRVLDKAFF.

The chain carries TRBV10-3 and TRBJ2-3; 13 nucleotides line up with TRBD2. Germline V lookup: CDR1 ENHRY, CDR2 SYGVKD. The CDR3 is 18 amino acids. V shed 3 bases and J 3 bases; nucleotides not matched to a gene: 9. CDR3 region: CAISDTLGLAGRTDTQYF. The CDR3 DNA follows: TGTGCCATCAGTGACACCCTGGGACTAGCGGGACGGACAGATACGCAGTATTTT.

The CDR3 DNA follows: TGTGCCAGCGAGGGGGCGGGAGAGGCCGATGAGCAGTTCTTC. It codes for CASEGAGEADEQFF. The V and J genes are TRBV25-1 and TRBJ2-1; the D call may be TRBD1 or TRBD2 (7 bases each). V gave up 8 bases and J gave up 8 bases, with 19 bases separating them. Germline CDR1 reads MGHDK; CDR2 reads SYGVNS. This CDR3 is 14 amino acids long.

The gene calls are TRBV7-9 and TRBJ1-1; D perhaps matches TRBD1 (5 bases). The CDR3 is 15 residues long. CDR1 SEHNR and CDR2 FQNEAQ come from the germline V gene (reference sequence). V gave up 1 base and J gave up 3 bases, with 12 bases separating them. CDR3 loop: CASSLVPGRHTEAFF. The CDR3 bases are TGTGCCAGCAGCTTAGTCCCAGGGAGGCACACTGAAGCTTTCTTT. Drawing the rest from reference TRBV7-9 and TRBJ1-1, the complete variable domain is DTGVSQNPRHKITKRGQNVTFRCDPISEHNRLYWYRQTLGQGPEFLTYFQNEAQLEKSRLLSDRFSAERPKGSFSTLEIQRTEQGDSAMYLCASSLVPGRHTEAFFGQGTRLTVV.

This clone showed up just a few times. J is TRBJ2-7 and V is TRBV7-9; TRBD1 matches 8 bases. Germline lookup yields CDR1 SEHNR and CDR2 FQNEAQ (reference sequence). V was pared by 5 bases and J by 5 bases, with 14 bases of the junction left unmatched. This CDR3 is built from 16 residues. The CDR3 nucleotides are TGTGCCAGCAGCCGTGGACAGGGTGGGGCTAGGGACGAGCAGTACGTC. Amino acid sequence: CASSRGQGGARDEQYV.

The rearrangement uses TRBV10-3 and TRBJ2-7; D could derive from TRBD1 or TRBD2 (6 bases each). The CDR3 extends over 19 amino acids. Germline CDR1 ENHRY, CDR2 SYGVKD. V dropped 2 bases and J dropped 2 bases, with 25 bases sitting between them. The CDR3 is CAISEGIGGAGTIPYEQYV. The CDR3 DNA is TGTGCCATCAGTGAGGGGATAGGCGGGGCGGGGACAATACCCTACGAGCAGTACGTC.

A word on this clone: Other DNA sequences of this sample code for an identical CDR3. The chain uses TRBV27 and TRBJ1-1; D may be TRBD1 (5 bases). Germline V gene lookup returns CDR1 MNHEY and CDR2 SMNVEV (reference sequence). Trimming shortened V by 0 bases and J by 5 bases, and 10 bases separated the two germline ends. The CDR3 sequence is 14 residues long. Here the CDR3 reads CASSLSGGGTEAFF. CDR3 nucleotides: TGTGCCAGCAGTTTATCTGGGGGTGGGACTGAAGCTTTCTTT.

The V and J genes are TRBV29-1 and TRBJ1-1, with TRBD1 identical over 7 bases. The V segment lost 7 bases and the J segment 1 base; nucleotides outside the gene matches: 9. The length of the CDR3 is 14 residues. The germline V gene encodes CDR1 SQVTM and CDR2 ANQGSEA. The CDR3 DNA reads TGCAGCGCCCGACGACAGGGACGGAACACTGAAGCTTTCTTT. It is translated as CSARRQGRNTEAFF. Full variable domain (outside the CDR3, taken from reference TRBV29-1 and TRBJ1-1): SAVISQKPSRDICQRGTSLTIQCQVDSQVTMMFWYRQQPGQSLTLIATANQGSEATYESGFVIDKFPISRPNLTFSTLTVSNMSPEDSSIYLCSARRQGRNTEAFFGQGTRLTVV.

The chain uses TRBV27 and TRBJ2-7, with 8 nucleotides matching TRBD2. Trimming took 6 bases from V and 0 from J; bases not matched to a gene: 10. The germline V gene encodes CDR1 MNHEY and CDR2 SMNVEV (reference sequence). This CDR3 has 16 residues. The CDR3 reads CASSPRPGTSSYEQYV. The CDR3 DNA reads as TGTGCCAGCAGCCCCCGGCCCGGGACTAGCTCCTACGAGCAGTACGTC.

This clone has just a few counts. This chain links TRBV13 with TRBJ2-7, with 12 bases that match TRBD2. CDR1 is PRHDT, CDR2 FYEKMQ, per germline (reference sequence). The CDR3 has 14 amino acids. V trimming: 8 bases; J trimming: 7 bases; junction bases outside the gene matches: 9. This CDR3 reads CASRLAGGPKEQYF. In DNA form, the CDR3 reads TGTGCCAGCCGTCTAGCGGGAGGGCCGAAAGAGCAGTACTTC.

This clone was detected a few times. The rearrangement joins TRBV18 to TRBJ1-1, with D maybe TRBD1 (5 bases). Germline V gene sequence: CDR1 KGHSH, CDR2 LQKENI. There are 15 residues in the CDR3. V lost 7 bases and J lost 0, with 15 bases in between. CDR3 nucleotides: TGTGCCAGCTTTCCGGCCGGGACCGTGAACACTGAAGCTTTCTTT. It codes for CASFPAGTVNTEAFF.

There are a few counts of this clone. The chain employs TRBV5-1 and TRBJ2-1, with 9 bases matching TRBD2. CDR3 length equals 14 residues. Germline V lookup: CDR1 SGHRS, CDR2 YFSETQ. J gave up 7 bases and V 3 bases, and 5 bases lay outside the gene matches. The CDR3 here is CASSYSSGENEQFF. In DNA, the CDR3 is TGCGCCAGCAGCTACTCTAGCGGGGAGAATGAGCAGTTCTTC.